The 2 T cell receptor beta chains in this list originate from one sample, sequenced in a study of low-dose radiotherapy and immunotherapy resistance in tumors. Primers targeting TRAV and TRBV primed first-strand cDNA, covering alpha and beta chains. TCR amplification ran approximately 20 PCR cycles using constant-region and V-primer adapter primers. TCRdb reanalysed the reads using MiXCR and keeps one entry per CDR3 protein. The sample includes more than 6,000 distinct CDR3 sequences, about 61% of them seen just once. The receptors come from a human donor with advanced metastatic prostate, ovarian, gallbladder or colorectal cancer (not recorded which). This table probably holds off-target reads from a library built for another chain.

This clonotype was detected a few times. The chain uses TRBV20-1 and TRBJ2-1; the match to TRBD2 covers 9 bases. V lost 2 bases to trimming and J lost 8 bases; unmatched junction nucleotides: 10. CDR3 length: 15 residues. Germline values: CDR1 DFQATT, CDR2 SNEGSKA (reference sequence). This CDR3 is CSARLGTSIGDEQFF. The CDR3 nucleotides are TGCAGTGCTAGACTCGGGACTAGCATCGGCGATGAGCAGTTCTTC.

The rearrangement joins TRBV5-4 to TRBJ1-1; the D is unclear. The CDR3 is 13 amino acids. The germline gives CDR1 SGHNT, CDR2 YYREEE (reference sequence). The V and J ends lost 4 bases and 1 base respectively, with 8 bases between them. The CDR3 loop is CASSRQGNTEAFF. As DNA, the CDR3 is TGTGCCAGCAGCCGCCAAGGGAACACTGAAGCTTTCTTT.